These 15 T cell receptor beta chains originate from one sample sequenced in a study of T cell changes during pregnancy in multiple sclerosis (dated by TCRdb to about 2019). Preparation of the library involved the immunoSEQ multiplex PCR assay. Drawn from immuneACCESS, this table holds only the in-frame rearrangements with V and J called that TCRdb kept. Clones are partly lost; checked studies trace under half to an unresolved V gene and leave the rest unexplained. The sample table lists 85,000 to 90,000 clones, roughly 94% of them with a count of one. 1.5% to 2% of the sample belongs to the ten largest clones. The source was peripheral blood, collected after pregnancy. Every receptor here comes from a female donor in good health, enrolled as a control in a pregnancy study.

This chain connects TRBV5-1 to TRBJ2-3; D unresolved. V was shortened by 0 bases and J by 6 bases, with 11 bases between the two germline ends. Germline V lookup: CDR1 SGHRS, CDR2 YFSETQ. CDR3 length: 14 amino acids. Here the CDR3 reads CASSLVGVRDTQYF. The CDR3 DNA reads as TGCGCCAGCAGCTTGGTAGGAGTTCGGGATACGCAGTATTTT.

V usage is TRBV4-1 and J usage is TRBJ2-1; TRBD2 agrees at 8 bases. Trimming removed 3 bases from V and 2 bases from J; junction bases left unmatched: 9. The CDR3 is 17 residues long. Germline CDR1 MGHRA, CDR2 YSYEKL. The CDR3 DNA follows: TGCGCCAGCAGCCATCCCATAGCGGGAACAGCCTACAATGAGCAGTTCTTC. Its protein product is CASSHPIAGTAYNEQFF.

The V gene is TRBV11-1, the J gene TRBJ2-5, with 8 bases that match TRBD1. The CDR3 spans 15 residues. J gave up 5 bases and V 4 bases, and 9 bases lay outside the gene matches. Germline CDR1 SGHAT, CDR2 FQDESV (reference sequence). The CDR3 DNA is TGTGCCAGCAGCTCCGGACAGGGACTGGGGGAGACCCAGTACTTC. It codes for CASSSGQGLGETQYF.

The chain employs TRBV5-1 and TRBJ1-5; D is unresolved. This CDR3 is built from 13 residues. Germline lookup yields CDR1 SGHRS and CDR2 YFSETQ. V shed 7 bases and J shed 0 bases, with 8 bases lying between them. The CDR3 loop is CASQDSSNQPQHF. CDR3 bases: TGCGCCAGCCAGGATTCTAGCAATCAGCCCCAGCATTTT. The full variable domain, in which reference TRBV5-1 and TRBJ1-5 provide the parts outside the CDR3, is KAGVTQTPRYLIKTRGQQVTLSCSPISGHRSVSWYQQTPGQGLQFLFEYFSETQRNKGNFPGRFSGRQFSNSRSEMNVSTLELGDSALYLCASQDSSNQPQHFGDGTRLSIL.

This rearrangement joins TRBV4-1 to TRBJ2-2; 7 nucleotides match TRBD2. The J segment lost 3 bases and the V segment lost 0 bases, leaving 16 bases of the junction unmatched. CDR1 MGHRA and CDR2 YSYEKL come from the germline V gene. The CDR3 covers 20 residues. This CDR3 is CASSQEGLLGGGRYTGELFF. In nucleotides, the CDR3 is TGCGCCAGCAGCCAAGAGGGACTCTTAGGAGGCGGGAGATACACCGGGGAGCTGTTTTTT.

The chain employs TRBV2 and TRBJ2-7; no clear D gene. V dropped 6 bases and J dropped 2 bases, with 8 bases sitting between them. The germline CDR1 and CDR2 sequences are SNHLY and FYNNEI. The CDR3 has 12 amino acids. The CDR3 DNA is TGTGCCAGCAGCTTAGAGGCCTACGAGCAGTACTTC. Protein sequence: CASSLEAYEQYF.

The chain employs TRBV6-1 and TRBJ2-5; 7 bases fit TRBD2. Germline CDR1 MNHNS, CDR2 SASEGT. CDR3 length: 16 amino acids. Trimming cost V 1 base and J 3 bases; bases outside gene matches: 8. The CDR3 region has the DNA TGTGCCAGCAGTGAAGAAGTCGGGGGAGGGAAAGAGACCCAGTACTTC. Encoded protein: CASSEEVGGGKETQYF.

CDR3 nucleotides: TGTGCCAGCAGCTTCGGGGGGGCGTCGGTTGGAAACACCATATATTTT. Translating gives CASSFGGASVGNTIYF. This chain joins TRBV7-2 and TRBJ1-3; the D gene is possibly TRBD1 (6 bases). CDR1 and CDR2 from the germline V gene are SGHTA and FQGNSA. The V gene lost 3 bases and the J gene lost 3 bases, with 15 bases spanning the gap. This CDR3 region has 16 residues.

This rearrangement joins TRBV10-3 to TRBJ2-3, with 14 bases identical to TRBD2. Looked up from germline, CDR1 is ENHRY and CDR2 is SYGVKD. The junction had 6 bases not matched to a gene; V was cut back by 11 bases and J by 2 bases. This CDR3 is built from 15 residues. CDR3 protein: CAVRTSGGHTDTQYF. CDR3 in DNA: TGTGCCGTCCGGACTAGCGGGGGGCACACAGATACGCAGTATTTT.

The rearrangement joins TRBV10-3 to TRBJ2-1; 11 positions agree with TRBD1. V shed 6 bases and J 9 bases; nucleotides not matched to a gene: 7. The CDR3 sequence is 14 residues long. From germline, CDR1 is ENHRY and CDR2 SYGVKD. The CDR3 is CAIRKGQGVGEQFF. CDR3 DNA: TGTGCCATCAGGAAGGGACAGGGGGTGGGTGAGCAGTTCTTC.

This chain joins TRBV7-9 and TRBJ2-6; the D is unclear. V lost 4 bases and J 1 base, leaving 8 bases between the germline ends. The CDR3 contains 15 residues. CDR1 SEHNR and CDR2 FQNEAQ come from the germline V gene (reference sequence). The CDR3 DNA sequence: TGTGCCAGCAGCTCGAGATTATCTGGGGCCAACGTCCTGACTTTC. This translates into CASSSRLSGANVLTF.

The chain recombines TRBV19 with TRBJ2-2, with 8 bases aligning to TRBD1. Trimming removed 9 bases from V and 0 bases from J; junction bases left unmatched: 6. The CDR3 runs 15 residues. Germline CDR1 and CDR2: LNHDA and SQIVND (reference sequence). CDR3 in amino acids: CASQGQGTNTGELFF. The CDR3, as DNA: TGTGCCAGCCAAGGACAGGGTACGAACACCGGGGAGCTGTTTTTT.

This clone was counted a few times. The gene calls are TRBV11-2 and TRBJ1-4; weak D call: TRBD1 (5 bases). CDR1 is SGHAT and CDR2 is FQNNGV in the germline V gene. The germline V and J ends were trimmed by 4 bases and 6 bases, with 15 bases remaining between them. CDR3 length: 15 residues. CDR3 nucleotides: TGTGCCAGCAGCTCTCGGGGGATTCGGGATGAAAAACTGTTTTTT. Its translation: CASSSRGIRDEKLFF.

This rearrangement joins TRBV2 to TRBJ2-1; 9 nucleotides align to TRBD2. There are 12 residues in the CDR3. CDR1 is SNHLY, CDR2 FYNNEI, per germline. J was trimmed by 10 bases and V by 7 bases; bases with no gene match: 5. CDR3 DNA sequence: TGTGCCAGCAACCAGGGACTAGCAGAGCAGTTCTTC. Amino acids: CASNQGLAEQFF.

The chain links TRBV13 to TRBJ1-3; tentatively, D is TRBD1 (5 bases). V was shortened by 4 bases and J by 7 bases, with 14 bases between the two germline ends. The CDR3 runs to 14 residues. From germline, CDR1 is PRHDT and CDR2 FYEKMQ (reference sequence). The CDR3 is CASSYLGLGNTIYF. Here the CDR3 DNA reads TGTGCCAGCAGCTACCTGGGGCTAGGGAACACCATATATTTT.